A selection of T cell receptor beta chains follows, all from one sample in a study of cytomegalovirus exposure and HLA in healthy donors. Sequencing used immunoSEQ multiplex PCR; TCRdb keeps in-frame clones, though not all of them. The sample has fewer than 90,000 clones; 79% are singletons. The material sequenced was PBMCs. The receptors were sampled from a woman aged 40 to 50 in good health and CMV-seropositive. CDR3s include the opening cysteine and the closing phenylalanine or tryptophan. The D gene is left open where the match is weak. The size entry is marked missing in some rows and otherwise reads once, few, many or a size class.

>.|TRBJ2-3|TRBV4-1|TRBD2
TGCGCCAGCAGCCAAGAGGCTAGCGGGGGGCTCGCGCAGTATTTT
CASSQEASGGLAQYF
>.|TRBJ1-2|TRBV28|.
TGTGCCAGCAGACAGGGCCAGGACTATGGCTACACCTTC
CASRQGQDYGYTF
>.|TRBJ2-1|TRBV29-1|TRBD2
TGCAGCGTTGAAGATCGGGGGAGGGCCGCCTACAATGAGCAGTTCTTC
CSVEDRGRAAYNEQFF
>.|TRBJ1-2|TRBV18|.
TGTGCCAGCTCACCGTCGATAATGTACAGGCCCTCTAACTATGGCTACACCTTC
CASSPSIMYRPSNYGYTF
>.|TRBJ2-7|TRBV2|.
TGTGCCAGCAGTCGGGATCTCTACGAGCAGTACTTC
CASSRDLYEQYF
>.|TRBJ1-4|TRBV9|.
TGTGCCAGCAGCGTAGGAGAGGTGAGCAGGGGAGAAAAACTGTTTTTT
CASSVGEVSRGEKLFF
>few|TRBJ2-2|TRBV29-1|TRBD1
TGCAGCGCCACAGAACAGGGGGTAGCCGGGGAGCTGTTTTTT
CSATEQGVAGELFF
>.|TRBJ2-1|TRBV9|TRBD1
TGTGCCAGCAGCGAAGGGGGCCCCTACAATGAGCAGTTCTTC
CASSEGGPYNEQFF
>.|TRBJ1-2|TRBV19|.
TGTGCCAGTAGTATTCTCACAGGGAGAGCTAACTATGGCTACACCTTC
CASSILTGRANYGYTF
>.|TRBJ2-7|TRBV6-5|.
TGTGCCAGCAGTCTTGGGCGAGGGCCCTCCTACGAGCAGTACTTC
CASSLGRGPSYEQYF
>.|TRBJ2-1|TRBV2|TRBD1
TGTGCCAGTCTCTTTAGTTTAACCGGGACAGACTACAATGAGCAGTTCTTC
CASLFSLTGTDYNEQFF
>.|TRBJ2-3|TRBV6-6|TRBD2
TGTGCCAGCAGTTACCGGAGCGGGAGTGGCGGAGATACGCAGTATTTT
CASSYRSGSGGDTQYF
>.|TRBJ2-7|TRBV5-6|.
TGTGCCAGCAGCTTGGAGGAGCGATCCTACGAGCAGTACTTC
CASSLEERSYEQYF
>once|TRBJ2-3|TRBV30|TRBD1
TGTGCCTGGAGACAGGGGGATACGCAGTATTTT
CAWRQGDTQYF
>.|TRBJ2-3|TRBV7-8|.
TGTGCCAGCAGCTTAGAAGGGGGAAGGAGCACAGATACGCAGTATTTT
CASSLEGGRSTDTQYF
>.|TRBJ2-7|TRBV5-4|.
TGTGCCAGCAGTTTCGGAGGGAATTCCTACGAGCAGTACTTC
CASSFGGNSYEQYF
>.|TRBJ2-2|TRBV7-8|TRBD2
TGTGCCAGCAGCTTAGCCTTTAGCGGGGAGAACACCGGGGAGCTGTTTTTT
CASSLAFSGENTGELFF
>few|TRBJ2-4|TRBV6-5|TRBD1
TGTGCCAGCAGCCGGACAGGGGGCGGGAAAAACATTCAGTACTTC
CASSRTGGGKNIQYF
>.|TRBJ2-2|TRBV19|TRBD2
TGTGCCAGTAGCACCCCCAGAGCGGGGGTTACCTACACCGGGGAGCTGTTTTTT
CASSTPRAGVTYTGELFF
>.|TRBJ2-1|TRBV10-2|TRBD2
TGCGCCAGCTCTCTCCCTCGCGCGGGCGGGGGTTTGCCGGGATCCTACAATGAGCAGTTCTTC
CASSLPRAGGGLPGSYNEQFF
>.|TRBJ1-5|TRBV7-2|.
TGTGCCAGCAGCTCGACAAATAGCAATCAGCCCCAGCATTTT
CASSSTNSNQPQHF
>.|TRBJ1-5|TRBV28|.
TGTGCCAGCAGACCCTGGGGCAGGGAGGCTCAGCCCCAGCATTTT
CASRPWGREAQPQHF
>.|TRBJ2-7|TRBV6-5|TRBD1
TGTGCCAGCAGACAGGGGACGGGGTTTGTTTACGAGCAGTACTTC
CASRQGTGFVYEQYF
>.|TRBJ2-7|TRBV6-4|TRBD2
TGTGCCAGCAGTAGCGGGAGCGGTTCGGGGGAGCAGTACTTC
CASSSGSGSGEQYF
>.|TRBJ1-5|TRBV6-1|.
TGTGCCAGCAGTGTATGGGGGGTTAATCAGCCCCAGCATTTT
CASSVWGVNQPQHF
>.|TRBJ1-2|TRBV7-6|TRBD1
TGTGCCAGCAGCGATCGGACAGGGTTCTATGGCTACACCTTC
CASSDRTGFYGYTF
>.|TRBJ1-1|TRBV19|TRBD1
TGTGCCAGTAGTATCTTGGACAGGGAGACTGAAGCTTTCTTT
CASSILDRETEAFF
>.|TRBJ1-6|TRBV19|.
TGTGCCAGTAGTATCACCCCGCAGGGGATGGCTTCACCCCTCCACTTT
CASSITPQGMASPLHF
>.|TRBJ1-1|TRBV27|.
TGTGCCAGCAGTTTACAGGGGATTCCCATGAACACTGAAGCTTTCTTT
CASSLQGIPMNTEAFF
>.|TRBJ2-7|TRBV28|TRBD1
TGTGCCAGCAGTCGTATTACCGGGACAGGCTACTACGAGCAGTACTTC
CASSRITGTGYYEQYF
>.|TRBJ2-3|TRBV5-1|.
TGCGCCAGCAGCTTTGGGTTCGACAGGAGCACAGATACGCAGTATTTT
CASSFGFDRSTDTQYF
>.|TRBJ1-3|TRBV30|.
TGTGCCTGGAGTGTACATCGGGAAAACACCATATATTTT
CAWSVHRENTIYF
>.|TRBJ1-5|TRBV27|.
TGTGCCAGCAGTTTATATCGTGGAGCCCAGCCCCAGCATTTT
CASSLYRGAQPQHF
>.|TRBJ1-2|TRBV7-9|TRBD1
TGTGCCAGCAGCTCCCAGACAGGGCTTGGCTACACCTTC
CASSSQTGLGYTF
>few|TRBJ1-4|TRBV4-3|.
TGCGCCAGCAGCCAAGATCAAAGCGGAGATGAAAAACTGTTTTTT
CASSQDQSGDEKLFF
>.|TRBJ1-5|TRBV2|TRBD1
TGTGCCAGCAGTCGACAGGGCCCTCGGCAGCCCCAGCATTTT
CASSRQGPRQPQHF
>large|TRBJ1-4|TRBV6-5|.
TGTGCCAGCAGTTACTCGAGGGGGAATGAAAAACTGTTTTTT
CASSYSRGNEKLFF
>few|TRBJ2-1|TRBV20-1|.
TGCAGTCATTCTAGGGGGAATGAGCAGTTCTTC
CSHSRGNEQFF
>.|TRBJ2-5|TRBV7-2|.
TGTGCCAGCAGCTTAGGCCAGGTAGAGACCCAGTACTTC
CASSLGQVETQYF
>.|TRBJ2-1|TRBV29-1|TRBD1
TGCAGCACCACGGACAGGGTTTCTTACAATGAGCAGTTCTTC
CSTTDRVSYNEQFF
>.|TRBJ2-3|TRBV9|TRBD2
TGTGCCAGCGGATTAGCGGGGGCCCTCACAGATACGCAGTATTTT
CASGLAGALTDTQYF
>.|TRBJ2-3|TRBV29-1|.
TGCAGCTCGGGTCCAGATACGCAGTATTTT
CSSGPDTQYF
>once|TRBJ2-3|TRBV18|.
TGTGCCAGCTCACCACCGAGTAGCACAGATACGCAGTATTTT
CASSPPSSTDTQYF
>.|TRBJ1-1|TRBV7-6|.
TGTGCCAGCAGCTTAGCGGGGGGGTCCACTGAAGCTTTCTTT
CASSLAGGSTEAFF
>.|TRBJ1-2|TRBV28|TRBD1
TGTGCCACGTACTTAGCCGGGACAGCTACCCCTAACTATGGCTACACCTTC
CATYLAGTATPNYGYTF
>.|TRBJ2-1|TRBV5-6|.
TGTGCCAGCAGCTTGGTTGAGGGTAGCGTAGTCTACAATGAGCAGTTCTTC
CASSLVEGSVVYNEQFF
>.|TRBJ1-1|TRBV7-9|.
TGTGCCAGCAGCTGGGGCAGGGCGAACACTGAAGCTTTCTTT
CASSWGRANTEAFF
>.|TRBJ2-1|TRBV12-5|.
TGTGCTAGTGGTCTGGGGGGCGGACAATACAATGAGCAGTTCTTC
CASGLGGGQYNEQFF
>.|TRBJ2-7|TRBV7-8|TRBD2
TGTGCCAGCAGCTCCAGCGGGACTAGCGGATTCTACGAGCAGTACTTC
CASSSSGTSGFYEQYF
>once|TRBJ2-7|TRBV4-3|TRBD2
TGCGCCAGCAGCCAAGCGGGATCTAGCGGGAGTTACTCCTACGAGCAGTACTTC
CASSQAGSSGSYSYEQYF
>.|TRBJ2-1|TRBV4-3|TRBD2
TGCGCCAGCAGCCAAGAATCCAGCGGGAGGGCCTCCTACAATGAGCAGTTCTTC
CASSQESSGRASYNEQFF
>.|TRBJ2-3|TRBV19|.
TGTGCCAGTAGCCTAGCGAGAGATACGCAGTATTTT
CASSLARDTQYF
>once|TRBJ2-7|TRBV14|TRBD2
TGTGCCAGCAGCCTACAGCGGGGCGAGCAGTACTTC
CASSLQRGEQYF
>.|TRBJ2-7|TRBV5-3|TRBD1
TGTGCCAGAAGCTGCCACCGGGACAGGGTCTACGAGCAGTACTTC
CARSCHRDRVYEQYF